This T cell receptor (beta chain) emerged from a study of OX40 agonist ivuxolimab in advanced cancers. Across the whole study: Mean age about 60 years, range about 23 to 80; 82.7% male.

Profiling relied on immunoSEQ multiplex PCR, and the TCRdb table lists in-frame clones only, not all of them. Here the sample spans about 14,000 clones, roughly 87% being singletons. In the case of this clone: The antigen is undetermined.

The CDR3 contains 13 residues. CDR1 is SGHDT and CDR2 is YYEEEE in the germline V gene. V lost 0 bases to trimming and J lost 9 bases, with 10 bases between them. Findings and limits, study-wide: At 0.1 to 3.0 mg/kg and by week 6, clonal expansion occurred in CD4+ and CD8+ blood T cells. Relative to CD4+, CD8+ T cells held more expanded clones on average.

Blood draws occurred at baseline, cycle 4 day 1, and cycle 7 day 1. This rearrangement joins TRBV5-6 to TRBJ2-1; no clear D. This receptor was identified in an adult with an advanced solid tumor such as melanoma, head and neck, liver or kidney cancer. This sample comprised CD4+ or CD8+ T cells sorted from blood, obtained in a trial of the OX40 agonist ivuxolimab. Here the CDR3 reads CASSLATSTEQFF. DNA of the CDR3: TGTGCCAGCAGCTTGGCCACTTCGACTGAGCAGTTCTTC.